This T cell receptor (beta chain) was obtained from a study of tumor-infiltrating lymphocytes in primary liver carcinoma listed by TCRdb under 2017. Study-level background: Between late 2015 and 2016, about five patients in China with histopathologically diagnosed primary liver carcinoma had surgical resection. Samples yielded roughly 3.65 to 7.5 million productive TCRbeta reads; read depth did not differ significantly between tissue types. Of the five patients, three men and two women aged 30 to 69 years, four had hepatocellular carcinoma and one had combined HCC and intrahepatic cholangiocarcinoma. For each liver tumor, the study sampled five regions along with adjacent normal tissue and blood, and applied TCRbeta repertoire sequencing, expression microarrays and whole-exome sequencing. Tumors of the five patients were stage T1-T3 N0M0 with maximum diameters of roughly 4 to 11 cm. Technical replicate repertoires showed high reproducibility, with mean shared-clone rates roughly 0.87 and correlation coefficients above 0.98. A total of roughly 35 specimens from 5 patients, comprising approximately 25 tumor regions, 5 adjacent noncancerous liver tissues and 5 peripheral blood samples, were covered by TCRbeta repertoire sequencing.

V trim: 6 bases; J trim: 10 bases; unmatched bases: 7. The CDR3 measures 12 amino acids from cysteine to phenylalanine. Just CDR3 DNA is preserved here, 36 bases in frame from base 1. Blood RNA was extracted from unsorted whole blood using TRIzol reagent, and germline DNA was obtained with the DNeasy Blood & Tissue kit. Patients had chronic HBV infection and were treatment-naive at sampling. Before surgery, approximately 3.7 milliliters of peripheral blood were drawn into K2EDTA tubes. TCRbeta-specific cDNA was reverse-transcribed from about 520 ng total RNA using a constant-region primer and ProtoScript II reverse transcriptase. Three nested multiplex PCR rounds, following a slightly modified ARM-PCR procedure, were used to build the TCRbeta libraries. The first two PCR rounds used multiplex TRBV1-TRBV30 forward primers with a Cbeta reverse primer, each for 10 cycles. Sample barcodes and Illumina adapters were added in a final 25-cycle PCR with Deep VentR polymerase. Amplicons of 200-500 bp were gel-purified with a QIAquick gel extraction kit before sequencing. TCRbeta amplicons were sequenced on an Illumina HiSeq 2500 with 250-bp paired-end reads. In the original analysis: Trimmomatic v0.33 was used to quality-trim the reads, and FLASH v1.2.11 was used to merge paired reads so that full CDR3 sequences could be recovered. MiGEC v1.2.1b assigned V, D and J germline segments to the rearranged TCRbeta sequences. VDJtools v1.0.0 computed clonotype statistics and Shannon-Wiener diversity indices. Except for diversity analysis, only the 250 most abundant clonotypes of each sample were used in subsequent analyses to reduce sampling bias. TCRdb itself trimmed the public reads at Q25 with fastp, ran MiXCR and retained productive beta chains. Records with the same CDR3 protein are collapsed into one entry carrying the most frequent genes and DNA. Here the V and J calls rest on TCRdb's processing, not on the authors' analysis. This sample gives 250,000 to 400,000 distinct CDR3 sequences in total; less than 75% of them show up just once. The top ten clones comprise approximately 9.4% of the sample.

The full study reports these points: Repertoire overlap was found to be higher between tumor regions (mean around 35%) than between tumor-adjacent (approximately 17%) or tumor-blood (roughly 15%) pairs, consistent with antigen-driven expansion. Because only the TCR beta chain was sequenced and unpaired alpha chains were not captured, true repertoire diversity is likely underestimated. The top 250 clones made up a significantly larger repertoire fraction in tumors than in blood (p = 0.039). Comparison of CD4+ and CD8+ T cell repertoires was precluded by the use of bulk unsorted samples. The study included only five patients, and the authors note findings should be validated in a larger study.

Notes on this clonotype: Its antigen specificity is not known. It has no much larger one-base neighbor in the sample; base qualities were not kept.

The receptor was derived from a man aged 40-49 years with primary liver carcinoma and hepatitis B virus infection. The sample taken for sequencing was peripheral blood. This chain is built from TRBV12-3 or TRBV12-4 and TRBJ2-7; 9 nucleotides in the junction match TRBD1. The CDR3 sequence is CASSQGQGDQYF. The DNA sequence reads TGTGCCAGCAGCCAGGGACAGGGCGACCAGTACTTC.